These 8 T cell receptor beta chains were all obtained from the same sample, sequenced in a study of lymphopenia after photon versus proton radiotherapy. Here immunoSEQ multiplex PCR was the method, and the copy in TCRdb shows in-frame clones only, minus some. Of roughly 49,000 clones in the sample, roughly 90% were seen once. Sequenced material: peripheral blood, taken from a patient treated with photon-based radiotherapy. Receptor source: a woman in her thirties or forties with cholangiocarcinoma.

This chain uses TRBV9 with TRBJ2-7; the match to TRBD2 covers 12 bases. The CDR3 totals 18 residues. The germline gives CDR1 SGDLS, CDR2 YYNGEE. After removal of 0 bases from V and 6 bases from J, the junction contained 13 bases not matched to a gene. CDR3: CASSVGTDLAGGRLEQYF. The CDR3 DNA sequence: TGTGCCAGCAGCGTAGGGACTGATCTAGCGGGAGGGCGTCTCGAGCAGTACTTC.

This chain connects TRBV6-1 to TRBJ1-5, with D perhaps TRBD1 (5 bases). The V gene's germline CDR1 is MNHNS and CDR2 SASEGT. With 0 bases removed from V and 9 bases from J, the gap between germline ends came to 12 bases. The CDR3 is 14 amino acids. The DNA for the CDR3 is TGTGCCAGCAGTGAAGCGGGGGACGCCTCGCCCCAGCATTTT. Translated, it gives CASSEAGDASPQHF.

The chain employs TRBV18 and TRBJ2-7; D ambiguous. V was shortened by 3 bases and J by 5 bases, with 11 bases between the two germline ends. The CDR3 loop spans 13 amino acids. The germline CDR1 and CDR2 sequences are KGHSH and LQKENI. CDR3 nucleotides: TGTGCCAGCTCACCTAACAAGGGTAACGAGCAGTACTTC. Translating gives CASSPNKGNEQYF.

The chain has TRBV10-3 and TRBJ1-1, with D unclear. In germline, CDR1 is ENHRY, CDR2 SYGVKD. The CDR3 spans 15 residues. The V and J ends lost 0 bases and 0 bases respectively, with 8 bases between them. CDR3 sequence (DNA): TGTGCCATCAGTGAGTCGTCAACCATGAACACTGAAGCTTTCTTT. As protein: CAISESSTMNTEAFF.

This clone was observed a single time. The chain is built from TRBV6-1 and TRBJ2-5; D tentatively reads TRBD1 or TRBD2 (5 bases each). The CDR3 extends over 17 amino acids. The V and J ends lost 2 bases and 5 bases respectively, with 21 bases between them. Germline V CDR1 and CDR2: MNHNS, SASEGT. In DNA form, the CDR3 reads TGTGCCAGCAGTGAAATGAGGGGACGGCTTTCGAGGGAGACCCAGTACTTC. Amino acids: CASSEMRGRLSRETQYF.

The chain employs TRBV28 and TRBJ1-1; no definite D call. CDR1 and CDR2 from the germline V gene are MDHEN and SYDVKM. Trimming took 5 bases from V and 1 from J, leaving 8 bases between them. The CDR3 extends over 13 amino acids. CDR3 nucleotides: TGTGCCAGCAGTCCAGTACAGAACACTGAAGCTTTCTTT. Amino acids: CASSPVQNTEAFF. Full variable domain (remainder filled in from reference TRBV28 and TRBJ1-1): DVKVTQSSRYLVKRTGEKVFLECVQDMDHENMFWYRQDPGLGLRLIYFSYDVKMKEKGDIPEGYSVSREKKERFSLILESASTNQTSMYLCASSPVQNTEAFFGQGTRLTVV.

This clone occurred once. The V and J genes are TRBV30 and TRBJ2-7; possibly TRBD2 for D (6 bases). The CDR3 is 14 amino acids. Trimming removed 5 bases at V and 4 bases at J, with 18 bases between. CDR1 is GTSNPN, CDR2 SVGIG, per germline (reference sequence). The CDR3 region is CAWGGTVASYEQYF. In DNA form, the CDR3 reads TGTGCCTGGGGGGGGACGGTCGCATCTTACGAGCAGTACTTC. Full variable domain (missing parts from reference TRBV30 and TRBJ2-7): SQTIHQWPATLVQPVGSPLSLECTVEGTSNPNLYWYRQAAGRGLQLLFYSVGIGQISSEVPQNLSASRPQDRQFILSSKKLLLSDSGFYLCAWGGTVASYEQYFGPGTRLTVT.

The chain is built from TRBV28 and TRBJ2-7; no clear D. Germline CDR1 MDHEN, CDR2 SYDVKM. Trimming took off 3 bases at V and 0 bases at J, with 6 bases between the two ends. The CDR3 covers 13 residues. The CDR3 protein is CASSFTTSYEQYF. The CDR3 region has the DNA TGTGCCAGCAGTTTTACTACCTCCTACGAGCAGTACTTC.